This entry lists 32 T cell receptor beta chains sequenced from one sample in a study of CD8 T cells in Susac syndrome. Reverse transcription of 0.5 to 1 ug RNA was performed with random hexamers. In TCRdb, the immunoSEQ multiplex PCR reads were re-called with MiXCR into one record per CDR3 protein. The sample has more than 100,000 distinct CDR3 sequences, 90% to 95% seen once. Material: CD4+ T cells from PBMCs. The receptors come from a human donor in good health.

The CDR3 DNA follows: TGCGCCAGCAGCCAAGCCAGGGGGCCTAACACTGAAGCTTTCTTT. It translates to CASSQARGPNTEAFF. The chain combines TRBV4-1 with TRBJ1-1; 8 bases fit TRBD1. The V gene's germline CDR1 is MGHRA and CDR2 YSYEKL. This CDR3 has 15 amino acids. J gave up 2 bases and V 1 base, and 3 bases lay outside the gene matches.

In DNA form, the CDR3 reads TGCGCCAGCAGCTTCACTAGCGGGAGGGCCGATGAGCAGTTCTTC. It codes for CASSFTSGRADEQFF. The chain carries TRBV5-1 and TRBJ2-1, with 13 bases fitting TRBD2. Germline CDR1 reads SGHRS; CDR2 reads YFSETQ. Trimming took 2 bases from V and 8 from J; bases not matched to a gene: 4. CDR3 length equals 15 residues.

The chain joins TRBV29-1 to TRBJ2-7, with D tentatively TRBD1 or TRBD2 (5 bases each). Germline V gives CDR1 SQVTM, CDR2 ANQGSEA. The CDR3 runs to 14 residues. Trimming left V 0 bases short and J 2 bases short, with 11 bases between. As DNA, the CDR3 is TGCAGCGTTGAAGATCCGGGACGGCCCTACGAGCAGTACTTC. Its protein is CSVEDPGRPYEQYF.

The V gene is TRBV29-1, the J gene TRBJ2-1, with 9 bases matching TRBD2. Germline assignment: CDR1 SQVTM and CDR2 ANQGSEA. The CDR3 is made up of 14 amino acids. V was clipped by 6 bases and J by 0 bases; unmatched bases: 3. CDR3 in amino acids: CSVRAGGSYNEQFF. DNA for the CDR3: TGCAGCGTGAGAGCGGGAGGCTCCTACAATGAGCAGTTCTTC.

This clonotype is a singleton in its sample. The chain is built from TRBV20-1 and TRBJ1-1; D is ambiguous. Trimming shortened V by 6 bases and J by 7 bases, and 12 bases separated the two germline ends. CDR3 length: 11 residues. Germline V gives CDR1 DFQATT, CDR2 SNEGSKA (reference sequence). For the CDR3, the DNA is TGCAGTGCCCCGGATCTCGTTGAAGCTTTCTTT. This encodes CSAPDLVEAFF.

The chain carries TRBV12-3 or TRBV12-4 and TRBJ1-4, with 8 bases identical to TRBD1. The CDR3 length is 15 residues. V shed 7 bases and J 2 bases; nucleotides not matched to a gene: 6. CDR3 nucleotides: TGTGCCAGCACTCGAGACAGGGGCACTAATGAAAAACTGTTTTTT. It specifies CASTRDRGTNEKLFF.

The chain joins TRBV28 to TRBJ2-7; 7 bases fit TRBD1. This CDR3 comprises 13 residues. Looked up from germline, CDR1 is MDHEN and CDR2 is SYDVKM. Unmatched junction bases numbered 7, after V lost 8 bases and J lost 3 bases. The CDR3 is CASLRDRGYEQYF. The CDR3 region has the DNA TGTGCCAGCCTCCGGGACAGAGGCTACGAGCAGTACTTC.

The chain combines TRBV29-1 with TRBJ2-7, with 10 bases lining up with TRBD1. From germline, CDR1 is SQVTM and CDR2 ANQGSEA. There are 13 residues in the CDR3. V shed 7 bases and J 6 bases; nucleotides not matched to a gene: 9. This CDR3 reads CSGRRQGASEQYF. In nucleotides, the CDR3 is TGCAGCGGTCGGAGACAGGGGGCTTCCGAGCAGTACTTC.

The V gene is TRBV10-3, the J gene TRBJ2-3, with D uncertain. Trimming took 7 bases from V and 6 from J, leaving 11 bases between them. The CDR3 extends over 12 amino acids. Germline lookup yields CDR1 ENHRY and CDR2 SYGVKD. The CDR3 DNA reads TGTGCCATCAAGGGCGACTTGGATACGCAGTATTTT. Translated: CAIKGDLDTQYF.

This sequence joins TRBV29-1 and TRBJ1-4, with D perhaps matching TRBD1 (5 bases). With 2 bases removed from V and 7 bases from J, the gap between germline ends came to 17 bases. The CDR3 is made up of 15 amino acids. CDR1 and CDR2 from the germline V gene are SQVTM and ANQGSEA. This CDR3 reads CSVEKGPGGGEKLFF. The DNA of the CDR3 is TGCAGCGTTGAAAAGGGTCCAGGCGGGGGTGAAAAACTGTTTTTT. Full variable domain (remainder filled in from reference TRBV29-1 and TRBJ1-4): SAVISQKPSRDICQRGTSLTIQCQVDSQVTMMFWYRQQPGQSLTLIATANQGSEATYESGFVIDKFPISRPNLTFSTLTVSNMSPEDSSIYLCSVEKGPGGGEKLFFGSGTQLSVL.

The rearrangement links TRBV12-5 to TRBJ2-1; possible D gene TRBD2, 6 bases. The CDR3 totals 12 residues. In germline, CDR1 is LGHNT, CDR2 FRNRAP. V lost 10 bases and J 3 bases, leaving 10 bases between the germline ends. CDR3 sequence: CAIWRGYNEQFF. The CDR3 DNA sequence: TGTGCTATCTGGAGGGGCTACAATGAGCAGTTCTTC. Together with reference TRBV12-5 and TRBJ2-1, the CDR3 gives the full variable domain: DARVTQTPRHKVTEMGQEVTMRCQPILGHNTVFWYRQTMMQGLELLAYFRNRAPLDDSGMPKDRFSAEMPDATLATLKIQPSEPRDSAVYFCAIWRGYNEQFFGPGTRLTVL.

The V and J genes are TRBV5-4 and TRBJ1-1; D possibly corresponds to TRBD1 (5 bases). The CDR3 spans 15 residues. The V gene's germline CDR1 is SGHNT and CDR2 YYREEE (reference sequence). V was trimmed by 0 bases and J by 0 bases, leaving 9 bases between them. The CDR3 nucleotides read TGTGCCAGCAGCTTGGTGGGACCGATGAACACTGAAGCTTTCTTT. Amino acid sequence: CASSLVGPMNTEAFF. The full variable domain, completed using reference TRBV5-4 and TRBJ1-1, is ETGVTQSPTHLIKTRGQQVTLRCSSQSGHNTVSWYQQALGQGPQFIFQYYREEENGRGNFPPRFSGLQFPNYSSELNVNALELDDSALYLCASSLVGPMNTEAFFGQGTRLTVV.

The chain carries TRBV29-1 and TRBJ2-5, with D tentatively TRBD1 (6 bases). The V gene's germline CDR1 is SQVTM and CDR2 ANQGSEA. The CDR3 runs to 13 residues. The germline V and J ends were trimmed by 6 bases and 5 bases, with 16 bases remaining between them. Here the CDR3 reads CSVSGAQMETQYF. The CDR3 DNA reads TGCAGCGTGTCAGGGGCACAGATGGAGACCCAGTACTTC.

With respect to this clonotype: One junction end disagrees with the germline gene, perhaps due to a read error. This chain joins TRBV7-9 and TRBJ2-7; 10 positions match TRBD1. CDR3 length equals 12 residues. Per the germline V gene, CDR1 is SEHNR and CDR2 is FQNEAQ (reference sequence). The CDR3 reads CASSPVRGQGHF. The CDR3 DNA sequence: TGTGCCAGCAGCCCCGTGAGGGGACAGGGGCACTTC.

The rearrangement links TRBV11-2 to TRBJ1-1; D is unclear. The CDR3 has 14 residues. V was pared by 1 base and J by 0 bases, with 6 bases between. Germline V gene data show CDR1 as SGHAT and CDR2 as FQNNGV. The CDR3 coding sequence is TGTGCCAGCAGCTTAGGAGTAGTGAACACTGAAGCTTTCTTT. Encoded protein: CASSLGVVNTEAFF.

This rearrangement joins TRBV28 to TRBJ1-5, with D possibly matching TRBD1 (6 bases). The CDR3 sequence is 14 residues long. Trimming shortened V by 9 bases and J by 0 bases, and 12 bases separated the two germline ends. The germline V gene encodes CDR1 MDHEN and CDR2 SYDVKM. CDR3 sequence reads: CASWGRISNQPQHF. The CDR3 DNA follows: TGTGCCAGTTGGGGGCGGATTAGCAATCAGCCCCAGCATTTT.

This chain uses TRBV27 with TRBJ2-3; either TRBD1 or TRBD2 may supply D (5 bases each). Deletions cut 0 bases from V and 2 bases from J, with 9 bases between. The CDR3 loop spans 15 amino acids. Germline CDR1 reads MNHEY; CDR2 reads SMNVEV (reference sequence). Here the CDR3 DNA reads TGTGCCAGCAGTTTATCCCCAGGGACCACAGATACGCAGTATTTT. As protein: CASSLSPGTTDTQYF.

The chain is built from TRBV7-9 and TRBJ2-7, with D perhaps TRBD1 (5 bases). Germline V gene sequence: CDR1 SEHNR, CDR2 FQNEAQ (reference sequence). This CDR3 has 14 amino acids. The V and J ends lost 4 bases and 5 bases respectively, with 15 bases between them. The DNA of the CDR3 is TGTGCCAGCAGCTATGGCGGTGACAGCCACGAGCAGTACTTC. Protein product: CASSYGGDSHEQYF.

This clonotype was recorded once. The V gene is TRBV30, the J gene TRBJ1-5; D remains ambiguous. CDR3 length: 13 amino acids. CDR1 GTSNPN and CDR2 SVGIG come from the germline V gene (reference sequence). V lost 0 bases, J lost 1 base, and 4 bases lay in between. This CDR3 is CAWSVESNQPQHF. The CDR3 DNA follows: TGTGCCTGGAGTGTAGAAAGCAATCAGCCCCAGCATTTT.

The chain is built from TRBV24-1 and TRBJ1-5; D call uncertain. The CDR3 spans 11 residues. Germline V gives CDR1 KGHDR, CDR2 SFDVKD. The V end lost 3 bases, the J end lost 11 bases, and 7 bases lay between the germline ends. This chain's CDR3 is CATSDMGSQHF. The CDR3 DNA is TGTGCCACCAGTGATATGGGGTCCCAGCATTTT.

The rearrangement links TRBV30 to TRBJ1-1, with 12 nucleotides matching TRBD1. J gave up 10 bases and V 3 bases, and 9 bases lay outside the gene matches. From germline, CDR1 is GTSNPN and CDR2 SVGIG (reference sequence). The CDR3 covers 14 residues. In nucleotides, the CDR3 is TGTGCCTGGAGCCTCCGGGACAGGGGGCCCCGAGCTTTCTTT. Its protein is CAWSLRDRGPRAFF.

The gene calls are TRBV28 and TRBJ2-3, with 8 bases that match TRBD2. V was pared by 5 bases and J by 4 bases, with 11 bases of the junction left unmatched. This CDR3 is 16 amino acids long. Looked up from germline, CDR1 is MDHEN and CDR2 is SYDVKM. The CDR3 sequence is CASSPRGGPKSDTQYF. CDR3 coding DNA: TGTGCCAGCAGTCCCCGGGGGGGGCCCAAATCAGATACGCAGTATTTT. Drawing the rest from reference TRBV28 and TRBJ2-3, the complete variable domain is DVKVTQSSRYLVKRTGEKVFLECVQDMDHENMFWYRQDPGLGLRLIYFSYDVKMKEKGDIPEGYSVSREKKERFSLILESASTNQTSMYLCASSPRGGPKSDTQYFGPGTRLTVL.

The sample holds a few counts of this clonotype. The V and J genes are TRBV7-2 and TRBJ2-3, with D unclear. Germline CDR1 and CDR2: SGHTA and FQGNSA. This CDR3 contains 9 residues. Trimming pared 0 bases from V and 14 bases from J, leaving 3 bases between. The CDR3 here is CASSLALYF. CDR3 nucleotide sequence: TGTGCCAGCAGCTTAGCTTTGTATTTT.

CDR3 protein: CASGRGNEQFF. The CDR3 DNA is TGTGCTAGTGGGAGGGGGAATGAGCAGTTCTTC. The chain recombines TRBV12-5 with TRBJ2-1; the D gene is possibly TRBD1 (6 bases). CDR3 length equals 11 residues. V was cut by 6 bases and J by 7 bases, with 7 bases left in between. The germline gives CDR1 LGHNT, CDR2 FRNRAP.

In its sample, this clonotype was seen once. The junction departs from germline at one end; a sequencing error may be responsible. The V gene is TRBV6-2 or TRBV6-3, the J gene TRBJ2-2; D is perhaps TRBD2 (5 bases). This CDR3 spans 15 amino acids. From germline, CDR1 is MNHEY and CDR2 SVGEGT. In DNA form, the CDR3 reads TGTGCCAGCCGTTACAGCGATCGGGGCACCGGGGAGCTGTTTTTT. This gives the protein CASRYSDRGTGELFF.

The chain combines TRBV6-2 or TRBV6-3 with TRBJ2-1; D is unresolved. The V gene's germline CDR1 is MNHEY and CDR2 SVGEGT. The V end lost 0 bases, the J end lost 9 bases, and 15 bases lay between the germline ends. This CDR3 has 15 residues. CDR3: CASSYSQMSTAEQFF. The CDR3 nucleotides are TGTGCCAGCAGTTACTCTCAGATGTCGACGGCTGAGCAGTTCTTC.

V and J are TRBV6-1 and TRBJ2-3; 8 nucleotides agree with TRBD2. The CDR3 loop spans 16 amino acids. Germline lookup yields CDR1 MNHNS and CDR2 SASEGT. Unmatched junction bases numbered 7, after V lost 5 bases and J lost 0 bases. The CDR3, as DNA: TGTGCCAGCAGTACCTCTAGCGGGTTTAGCACAGATACGCAGTATTTT. Protein product: CASSTSSGFSTDTQYF.

The chain carries TRBV30 and TRBJ1-3; unclear D gene. V was clipped by 0 bases and J by 2 bases, with 8 bases between them. Germline V gene sequence: CDR1 GTSNPN, CDR2 SVGIG (reference sequence). This CDR3 region has 14 residues. The CDR3 here is CAWSVLRAGNTIYF. The CDR3 nucleotides read TGTGCCTGGAGTGTACTGCGGGCTGGAAACACCATATATTTT. The full variable domain, rest sourced from reference TRBV30 and TRBJ1-3, is SQTIHQWPATLVQPVGSPLSLECTVEGTSNPNLYWYRQAAGRGLQLLFYSVGIGQISSEVPQNLSASRPQDRQFILSSKKLLLSDSGFYLCAWSVLRAGNTIYFGEGSWLTVV.

This sequence joins TRBV29-1 and TRBJ2-1; D is ambiguous. V lost 4 bases and J 3 bases, leaving 13 bases between the germline ends. The germline V gene encodes CDR1 SQVTM and CDR2 ANQGSEA. The CDR3 has 14 residues. CDR3 DNA sequence: TGCAGCGTTGTTAGGGCAGAAAACTACAATGAGCAGTTCTTC. Protein: CSVVRAENYNEQFF.

This clonotype was picked up one time. The rearrangement joins TRBV19 to TRBJ2-7; D is possibly TRBD2 (6 bases). Trimming took 5 bases from V and 4 from J, leaving 12 bases between them. CDR3 length equals 13 residues. Germline-derived CDR1 and CDR2 are LNHDA and SQIVND (reference sequence). In DNA form, the CDR3 reads TGTGCCAGTAGTGCAGGGAGGCGGTACGAGCAGTACTTC. This codes for CASSAGRRYEQYF.

This chain uses TRBV29-1 with TRBJ2-4, with 12 nucleotides matching TRBD2. J was trimmed by 6 bases and V by 6 bases; bases with no gene match: 3. The CDR3 runs 13 residues. Germline V gene lookup returns CDR1 SQVTM and CDR2 ANQGSEA. This CDR3 reads CSVQTSGRNIQYF. The CDR3 nucleotides are TGCAGCGTCCAGACTAGCGGGAGAAACATTCAGTACTTC.

The gene calls are TRBV30 and TRBJ2-7; 11 bases match TRBD1. The CDR3 is 16 amino acids. The V gene's germline CDR1 is GTSNPN and CDR2 SVGIG (reference sequence). J lost 4 bases, V lost 0 bases, and 8 bases had no gene match. CDR3 amino acids: CAWSVLPGQGVYEQYF. The CDR3, as DNA: TGTGCCTGGAGTGTACTTCCGGGACAGGGGGTATACGAGCAGTACTTC.